These 17 T cell receptor beta chains share one sample of origin, sequenced in a study of blood T cell repertoires in COVID-19. Data came from immunoSEQ multiplex PCR; TCRdb stores just in-frame clones and leaves some out. The sample yields fewer than 95,000 clones, about nine tenths seen once. The sequenced sample consisted of peripheral blood. These TCRs come from a male donor with acute or convalescent COVID-19.

The genes are TRBV7-3 and TRBJ2-5, with 9 bases identical to TRBD1. The CDR3 runs 15 residues. V lost 1 base and J lost 5; bases outside the gene matches: 5. Germline-derived CDR1 and CDR2 are SGHTA and FQGTGA. This CDR3 reads CASSLKNRGRETQYF. CDR3 in DNA: TGTGCCAGCAGCTTAAAAAACAGGGGGCGTGAGACCCAGTACTTC.

The V and J genes are TRBV6-5 and TRBJ2-7, with 10 bases fitting TRBD1. Germline trimming cut 6 bases from V and 2 bases from J; bases unmatched to any gene: 4. Germline V lookup: CDR1 MNHEY, CDR2 SVGAGI. CDR3 length: 14 amino acids. CDR3 in DNA: TGTGCCAGCAGCCGACAGGGGGCAACCTACGAGCAGTACTTC. Its translation: CASSRQGATYEQYF.

V is TRBV19 and J is TRBJ2-1; 8 positions match TRBD1. The germline V gene has CDR1 LNHDA and CDR2 SQIVND (reference sequence). With 3 bases clipped from V and 4 bases from J, the junction kept 14 bases outside the gene matches. The CDR3 spans 18 residues. The CDR3 DNA reads TGTGCCAGTAGTATGGCTCGACAGGGGATGGTGCGGTACAATGAGCAGTTCTTC. The encoded protein is CASSMARQGMVRYNEQFF.

The genes are TRBV13 and TRBJ2-7; 8 positions agree with TRBD1. The V gene's germline CDR1 is PRHDT and CDR2 FYEKMQ (reference sequence). The CDR3 has 14 residues. The V gene end was trimmed by 4 bases and the J gene end by 2 bases; junction bases not matched to a gene: 4. This CDR3 reads CASSSQQGAYEQYF. CDR3 DNA: TGTGCCAGCAGCTCCCAACAGGGGGCCTACGAGCAGTACTTC.

The V and J genes are TRBV6-1 and TRBJ1-5, with 7 bases identical to TRBD1. The V gene end was trimmed by 4 bases and the J gene end by 0 bases; junction bases not matched to a gene: 9. CDR3 length: 17 amino acids. Looked up from germline, CDR1 is MNHNS and CDR2 is SASEGT. CDR3 region: CASSAASGGYSNQPQHF. The CDR3 nucleotides are TGTGCCAGCAGTGCGGCTTCAGGGGGATATAGCAATCAGCCCCAGCATTTT.

V and J are TRBV6-1 and TRBJ1-1, with D hard to call. The CDR3 loop spans 15 amino acids. Trimming took off 3 bases at V and 7 bases at J, with 18 bases between the two ends. Germline-derived CDR1 and CDR2 are MNHNS and SASEGT. CDR3 coding DNA: TGTGCCAGCAGTGAGGCGGGCCGGGCCCTCCTTGAAGCTTTCTTT. Protein sequence: CASSEAGRALLEAFF.

The chain uses TRBV24-1 and TRBJ2-2; D unresolved. V was clipped by 5 bases and J by 7 bases, with 4 bases between them. The germline gives CDR1 KGHDR, CDR2 SFDVKD. CDR3 length: 11 amino acids. CDR3 amino acids: CATSGGGELFF. The CDR3 nucleotides are TGTGCCACCAGTGGCGGCGGGGAGCTGTTTTTT.

This rearrangement joins TRBV5-1 to TRBJ2-5, with 7 nucleotides matching TRBD2. The germline CDR1 and CDR2 sequences are SGHRS and YFSETQ. The CDR3 covers 16 residues. The V segment lost 3 bases and the J segment 1 base; nucleotides outside the gene matches: 9. CDR3 DNA sequence: TGCGCCAGCAGCTCAGCGGCGGGGGAGCTCCAAGAGACCCAGTACTTC. Translating gives CASSSAAGELQETQYF.

The V call is TRBV7-9, the J call TRBJ2-3; 9 positions match TRBD1. V lost 9 bases to trimming and J lost 4 bases; unmatched junction nucleotides: 5. This CDR3 is 13 amino acids long. Germline loops: CDR1 SEHNR, CDR2 FQNEAQ (reference sequence). Here the CDR3 DNA reads TGTGCCAGTACAGGGGGCCTGTCAGATACGCAGTATTTT. It encodes CASTGGLSDTQYF.

The V gene is TRBV5-1, the J gene TRBJ2-3, with a weak D call TRBD1 (6 bases). Germline values: CDR1 SGHRS, CDR2 YFSETQ. The CDR3 sequence is 15 residues long. Between the trimmed V and J ends, which lost 0 bases and 1 base, there was a span of 9 bases. This CDR3 reads CASSLEGDGTDTQYF. The CDR3 DNA follows: TGCGCCAGCAGCTTGGAGGGGGACGGCACAGATACGCAGTATTTT.

The chain links TRBV11-2 to TRBJ1-3, with unresolved D. CDR1 is SGHAT, CDR2 FQNNGV, per germline. The V gene lost 7 bases and the J gene lost 3 bases, with 13 bases spanning the gap. The CDR3 contains 14 residues. CDR3 amino acids: CASTLGGNGNTIYF. The CDR3 DNA reads as TGTGCCAGCACCTTGGGAGGGAATGGAAACACCATATATTTT.

The chain links TRBV11-2 to TRBJ1-2; unclear D gene. The CDR3 runs 14 residues. Germline V gene sequence: CDR1 SGHAT, CDR2 FQNNGV. Trimming removed 6 bases from V and 4 bases from J, with 15 bases in between. This CDR3 is CASSQTGSLYGYTF. The DNA of the CDR3 is TGTGCCAGCAGTCAAACCGGGAGCCTCTATGGCTACACCTTC.

The CDR3 loop is CASSRSGTGGGEQYF. The DNA for the CDR3 is TGTGCCAGCAGCCGCTCCGGGACAGGGGGCGGCGAGCAGTACTTC. V usage is TRBV3-1 (or the pseudogene TRBV3-2) and J usage is TRBJ2-7; TRBD1 aligns across 12 bases. This CDR3 has 15 amino acids. CDR1 is LGHDT, CDR2 YNNKEL, per germline (reference sequence). V was pared by 4 bases and J by 6 bases, with 7 bases of the junction left unmatched.

This clone showed up just once. This sequence joins TRBV13 and TRBJ2-6; 7 bases agree with TRBD1. The trim removed 5 bases at V and 2 bases at J, leaving 3 bases unmatched. Germline V gene sequence: CDR1 PRHDT, CDR2 FYEKMQ (reference sequence). The CDR3 length is 15 residues. In DNA, the CDR3 is TGTGCCAGCAGCCCCGGGACAGCTGGGGCCAACGTCCTGACTTTC. Amino acids: CASSPGTAGANVLTF.

The chain couples TRBV4-2 to TRBJ2-1; D is ambiguous. CDR1 and CDR2 (germline): LGHNA, YNFKEQ. The germline V and J ends were trimmed by 4 bases and 5 bases, with 6 bases remaining between them. The CDR3 has 12 amino acids. The CDR3 sequence is CASSPRDNEQFF. The DNA for the CDR3 is TGTGCCAGCAGCCCCCGCGACAATGAGCAGTTCTTC.

The V gene is TRBV7-2, the J gene TRBJ2-6; D unresolved. Germline V lookup: CDR1 SGHTA, CDR2 FQGNSA. This CDR3 has 15 residues. V lost 1 base and J 2 bases, leaving 6 bases between the germline ends. In DNA, the CDR3 is TGTGCCAGCAGCTTAGGCACGGCTGGGGCCAACGTCCTGACTTTC. Protein: CASSLGTAGANVLTF.

The rearrangement links TRBV11-2 to TRBJ2-3; TRBD2 aligns across 16 bases. V dropped 4 bases and J dropped 0; count of bases not matched to a gene: 4. Germline V gene data show CDR1 as SGHAT and CDR2 as FQNNGV. CDR3 length: 18 amino acids. DNA of the CDR3: TGTGCCAGCAGCTCCGGGACTAGCGGGGGGGTTAGCACAGATACGCAGTATTTT. Amino acids: CASSSGTSGGVSTDTQYF.